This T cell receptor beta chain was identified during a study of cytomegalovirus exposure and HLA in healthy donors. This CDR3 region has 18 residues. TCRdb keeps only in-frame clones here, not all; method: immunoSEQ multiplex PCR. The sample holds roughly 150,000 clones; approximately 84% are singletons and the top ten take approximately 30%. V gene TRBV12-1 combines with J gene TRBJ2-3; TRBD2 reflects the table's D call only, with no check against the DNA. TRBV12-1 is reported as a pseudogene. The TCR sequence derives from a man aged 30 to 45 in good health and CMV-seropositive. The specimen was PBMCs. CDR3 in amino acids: CASSPSFRTSGGTDTQYF. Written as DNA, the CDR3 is TGTGCCAGCAGCCCTAGCTTCAGGACTAGCGGGGGAACAGATACGCAGTATTTT.